This T cell receptor beta chain came from a study of blood T cell repertoires in COVID-19. Whole-study context: PBMCs, B-cell-depleted T cells, or T cells were the source of the cDNA or gDNA that made up the material.

Seattle enrolled patients during active infection and tracked them longitudinally. In the original processing: Amplification of reference gene primers was used by the study to estimate nucleated cell counts. The table came from immunoSEQ multiplex PCR; TCRdb's copy has only in-frame clones and leaves some out. V and J calls and clone size are those listed in that table; D and trimming were worked out from the DNA. The table has around 340,000 clones, around 90% seen once. The CDR3 is made up of 13 amino acids. J lost 7 bases, V lost 4 bases, and 5 bases had no gene match. Germline V CDR1 and CDR2: SGHRS, YFSETQ.

Sequencing was performed on peripheral blood. The TCR sequence derives from a woman aged 60-75 years with COVID-19, enrolled during active disease. This chain connects TRBV5-1 to TRBJ2-7; 10 bases are shared with TRBD1. The CDR3 sequence: CASSRGTGEEQYF. Here the CDR3 DNA reads TGCGCCAGCAGCAGAGGGACAGGGGAAGAGCAGTACTTC.